This T cell receptor beta chain was sequenced in a study of neurological immune-mediated disorders. The CDR3 is made up of 15 amino acids. The trim removed 8 bases at V and 10 bases at J, leaving 17 bases unmatched. Per the germline V gene, CDR1 is MNHNY and CDR2 is SVGAGI (reference sequence). TCRdb reprocessed the 5' RACE reads via MiXCR and lists one record per CDR3 protein. Of 100,000 or so distinct CDR3 sequences listed, roughly 4% are singletons. This clonotype was recorded at least ten times. The clonotype comes from a woman aged 18 to 35 with multiple sclerosis. The chain joins TRBV6-6 to TRBJ1-2; TRBD1 matches at 9 bases. Sequencing was performed on PBMCs. The CDR3 nucleotides are TGTGCCAGCGGAGAGGACAGGGGCCAACACATGGACTACACCTTC. Translation: CASGEDRGQHMDYTF.